This TCR beta chain emerged from a study of beta chain features in type 1 diabetes. Regarding the study as a whole: There was a moderate but significant shortening of TCRB CDR3s in all four CD4+ subsets of Type 1 diabetes patients.

Sequenced material consisted of expressed TCRB transcripts (all of the isolated RNA was reverse transcribed). This table comes from immunoSEQ multiplex PCR, and its TCRdb copy is limited to in-frame clones, with some not included. The sample lists under 200,000 clones; 6.5% to 10% were seen once. The ends lost 4 bases at V and 5 bases at J; junction bases unmatched: 3. Germline values: CDR1 MNHNS, CDR2 SASEGT. The CDR3 has 14 amino acids. In the case of this clone: What it binds is not known.

The receptor was isolated from a woman in her late teens or twenties with type 1 diabetes. The chain recombines TRBV6-1 with TRBJ1-4, with 8 bases lining up with TRBD1. Sequencing used central memory CD4+ T cells from blood. CDR3 amino acids: CASSADRVNEKLFF. The CDR3, as DNA: TGTGCCAGCAGTGCGGACAGGGTAAATGAAAAACTGTTTTTT.